What follows is one TCR beta chain and its context. These data originate in a study of control samples from healthy donors and cancer patients. Produced via immunoSEQ multiplex PCR; TCRdb's table is partial and in-frame only. The sample includes around 150,000 clones, over 85% of them seen just once. Trimming left V 0 bases short and J 3 bases short, with 10 bases between. The germline V gene encodes CDR1 SGHRS and CDR2 YFSETQ. This CDR3 spans 15 amino acids. The rearrangement joins TRBV5-1 to TRBJ2-4; D is perhaps TRBD2 (6 bases). Sequencing was carried out using blood. The TCR originated in a man aged 30-40 years in good health. Written as DNA, the CDR3 is TGCGCCAGCAGCTTGGCGGGGGTTGACAAAAACATTCAGTACTTC. Translating it yields CASSLAGVDKNIQYF.